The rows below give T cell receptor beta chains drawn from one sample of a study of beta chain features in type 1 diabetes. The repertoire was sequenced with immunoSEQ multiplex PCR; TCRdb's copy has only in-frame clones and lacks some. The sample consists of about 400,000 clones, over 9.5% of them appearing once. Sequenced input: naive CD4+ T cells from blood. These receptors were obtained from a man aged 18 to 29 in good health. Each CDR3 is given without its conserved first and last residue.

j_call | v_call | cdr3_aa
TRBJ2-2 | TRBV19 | ACSGLAGTGELF
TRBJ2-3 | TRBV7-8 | ASSLAGRGDTQY
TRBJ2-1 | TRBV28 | ASSLAGGIGNEQF
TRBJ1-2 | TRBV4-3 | ASSQEGRDYGYT
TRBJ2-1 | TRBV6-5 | ASSPLGGRGNEQF
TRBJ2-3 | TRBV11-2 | ASSRPGLAADTQY
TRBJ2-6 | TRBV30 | AWSVAGGNVLT
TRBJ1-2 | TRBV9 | ASSVQGVEGYT
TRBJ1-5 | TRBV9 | ASSVGHRGMNSNQPQH
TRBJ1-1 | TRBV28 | ASSLDGTVLNTEAF
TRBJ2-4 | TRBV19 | ASSMVFEAAKNIQY
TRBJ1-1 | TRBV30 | AWNAGPMFVEAF
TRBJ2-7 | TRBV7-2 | ASSFLALYEQY
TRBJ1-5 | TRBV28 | VTIGGENQPQH
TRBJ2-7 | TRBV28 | ASSATSGLRYEQY
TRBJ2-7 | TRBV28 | ASSQLRGEAYEQY
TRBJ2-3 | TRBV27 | ASGPGTGGSDTQY
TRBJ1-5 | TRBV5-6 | ASSLYLVSDTSNQPQH
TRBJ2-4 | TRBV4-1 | ASSQAGSERNIQY
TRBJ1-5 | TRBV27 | ASSFEGAGNQPQH